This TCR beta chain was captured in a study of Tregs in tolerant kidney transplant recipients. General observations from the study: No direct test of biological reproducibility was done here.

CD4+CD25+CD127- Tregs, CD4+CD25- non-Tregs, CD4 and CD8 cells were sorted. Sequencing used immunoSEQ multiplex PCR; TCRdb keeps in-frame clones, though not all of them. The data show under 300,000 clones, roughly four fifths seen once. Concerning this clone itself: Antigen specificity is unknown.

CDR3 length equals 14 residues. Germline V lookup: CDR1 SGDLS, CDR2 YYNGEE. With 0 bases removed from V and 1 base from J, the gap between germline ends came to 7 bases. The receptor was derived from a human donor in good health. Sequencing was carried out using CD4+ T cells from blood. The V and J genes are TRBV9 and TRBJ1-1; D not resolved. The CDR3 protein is CASSVEPGNTEAFF. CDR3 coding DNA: TGTGCCAGCAGCGTAGAACCAGGGAACACTGAAGCTTTCTTT.